This T cell receptor (beta chain) was sequenced for a study of blood T cell repertoires in COVID-19. The overall study: Samples of COVID-19 (acute and convalescent) were obtained from the United States, Italy and Spain. T cells, B-cell-depleted T cells, or PBMCs supplied cDNA or gDNA.

V shed 5 bases and J 7 bases; nucleotides not matched to a gene: 6. This CDR3 region has 13 residues. Authors' data handling: Reference gene primer amplification gave nucleated cell count estimates. Measured with immunoSEQ multiplex PCR; TCRdb has only the in-frame clones, and not every one. V, J and clone size were drawn from that table, and D and trimming were deduced from the DNA. The sample includes approximately 280,000 clones, roughly 90% seen only once; the top ten take approximately 1.5%. Sequenced sample: PBMCs or T cells enriched from blood (not recorded which). This clonotype originated in a young woman with acute COVID-19. The chain links TRBV12-3 or TRBV12-4 to TRBJ1-1, with 8 nucleotides matching TRBD1. The CDR3 region is CASSQSGGLEAFF. CDR3 DNA sequence: TGTGCCAGCAGTCAGTCAGGGGGCCTTGAAGCTTTCTTT.